A single sample is the source of the 16 T cell receptor beta chains below, sequenced in a study of identifying expanded T cells in peripheral blood. Measured with immunoSEQ multiplex PCR; TCRdb has only the in-frame clones, and not every one. This sample has approximately 86,000 clones; approximately 81% occur once, and the top ten carry 4.5%. Sequencing was carried out using blood. Receptor source: a person aged 18 to 75 in good health.

This chain joins TRBV5-4 and TRBJ2-1; D is ambiguous. Germline V lookup: CDR1 SGHNT, CDR2 YYREEE (reference sequence). V lost 0 bases and J 6 bases, leaving 10 bases between the germline ends. CDR3 size: 14 residues. Written as DNA, the CDR3 is TGTGCCAGCAGCTTGGTAGACTCCATCAATGAGCAGTTCTTC. Its protein product is CASSLVDSINEQFF.

The chain links TRBV6-1 to TRBJ1-2, with D tentatively TRBD1 (6 bases). With 5 bases removed from V and 4 bases from J, the gap between germline ends came to 11 bases. The CDR3 covers 13 residues. Per the germline V gene, CDR1 is MNHNS and CDR2 is SASEGT. CDR3 sequence: CASSPGAGYGYTF. CDR3 nucleotides: TGTGCCAGCAGTCCAGGGGCTGGCTATGGCTACACCTTC.

The CDR3 sequence: CASSGDVYEQYF. The CDR3 nucleotides read TGTGCCAGCAGCGGGGACGTCTACGAGCAGTACTTC. The chain is built from TRBV2 and TRBJ2-7; D assignment may be TRBD1 or TRBD2 (5 bases each). The CDR3 totals 12 residues. From germline, CDR1 is SNHLY and CDR2 FYNNEI. Trimming stripped 6 bases from V and 3 bases from J, with 9 bases between.

This clone turned up a few times. V is TRBV25-1 and J is TRBJ2-5; TRBD2 agrees at 10 bases. The CDR3 is 14 residues long. Germline CDR1 and CDR2: MGHDK and SYGVNS. J gave up 4 bases and V 7 bases, and 6 bases lay outside the gene matches. CDR3 residues: CASNEAGGIETQYF. In DNA, the CDR3 is TGTGCCAGCAACGAAGCGGGGGGGATAGAGACCCAGTACTTC.

This clone has more than one count but fewer than ten. This rearrangement joins TRBV5-8 to TRBJ2-2; 7 positions match TRBD1. Losses at the gene ends were 0 bases for V and 7 bases for J; bases not matched to a gene: 3. The CDR3 runs 14 residues. CDR1 and CDR2 from the germline V gene are SGHTS and YDEGEE. CDR3 protein: CASSLGQGNGELFF. The CDR3 nucleotides are TGTGCCAGCAGCTTGGGACAGGGCAACGGGGAGCTGTTTTTT.

The CDR3 is CASSLVWTSGGEQFF. The CDR3 nucleotides are TGTGCCAGCAGCTTAGTCTGGACTAGCGGGGGAGAGCAGTTCTTC. V is TRBV7-2 and J is TRBJ2-1, with 13 bases identical to TRBD2. The CDR3 has 15 amino acids. V shed 1 base, J shed 10 bases, and the junction held 4 bases outside the gene matches. Germline V gives CDR1 SGHTA, CDR2 FQGNSA.

The genes are TRBV7-2 and TRBJ2-3, with 8 bases identical to TRBD2. The CDR3 runs 14 residues. V gave up 3 bases and J gave up 4 bases; unmatched junction bases: 3. Germline V gene sequence: CDR1 SGHTA, CDR2 FQGNSA. CDR3 coding DNA: TGTGCCAGCAGCTTGCGGGGACTAGCAGATACGCAGTATTTT. Its protein product is CASSLRGLADTQYF.

V and J are TRBV6-5 and TRBJ1-2; D perhaps matches TRBD1 (5 bases). Trimming took 2 bases from V and 5 from J, leaving 15 bases between them. This CDR3 is 15 amino acids long. The V gene's germline CDR1 is MNHEY and CDR2 SVGAGI. CDR3 bases: TGTGCCAGCAGTTACGCAGGAACACAGGCTTATGGCTACACCTTC. This sequence encodes CASSYAGTQAYGYTF.

The genes are TRBV6-5 and TRBJ2-5, with D tentatively TRBD2 (5 bases). V lost 1 base, J lost 3 bases, and 6 bases lay in between. Germline CDR1 MNHEY, CDR2 SVGAGI. CDR3 length: 13 amino acids. The CDR3: CASSYYGKETQYF. As DNA, the CDR3 is TGTGCCAGCAGTTACTACGGGAAAGAGACCCAGTACTTC.

The rearrangement joins TRBV5-1 to TRBJ1-6; the D gene is possibly TRBD1 (5 bases). V was shortened by 2 bases and J by 8 bases, with 11 bases between the two germline ends. Germline V gene sequence: CDR1 SGHRS, CDR2 YFSETQ. The CDR3 is 14 residues long. CDR3 coding DNA: TGCGCCAGCAGCTTCGGGCAGGGATATTCACCCCTCCACTTT. Its protein product is CASSFGQGYSPLHF.

The chain links TRBV11-2 to TRBJ1-1; unclear D gene. The CDR3 contains 15 residues. From germline, CDR1 is SGHAT and CDR2 FQNNGV. The V gene lost 4 bases and the J gene lost 1 base, with 13 bases spanning the gap. The CDR3 DNA is TGTGCCAGCAGCTCAAATGGGGTTCAGAACACTGAAGCTTTCTTT. Its protein product is CASSSNGVQNTEAFF. Complete variable domain (other parts from reference TRBV11-2 and TRBJ1-1): EAGVAQSPRYKIIEKRQSVAFWCNPISGHATLYWYQQILGQGPKLLIQFQNNGVVDDSQLPKDRFSAERLKGVDSTLKIQPAKLEDSAVYLCASSSNGVQNTEAFFGQGTRLTVV.

This clone was detected a few times. The J gene is TRBJ2-5, the V gene TRBV5-1; TRBD2 is a possible D gene (6 bases). V lost 2 bases, J lost 2 bases, and 16 bases lay in between. The CDR3 is 16 amino acids. The germline gives CDR1 SGHRS, CDR2 YFSETQ. The CDR3 DNA is TGCGCCAGCAGCTTAACCCAGCCAGGGACTCAAGAGACCCAGTACTTC. Protein product: CASSLTQPGTQETQYF. Variable domain in full (rest from reference TRBV5-1 and TRBJ2-5): KAGVTQTPRYLIKTRGQQVTLSCSPISGHRSVSWYQQTPGQGLQFLFEYFSETQRNKGNFPGRFSGRQFSNSRSEMNVSTLELGDSALYLCASSLTQPGTQETQYFGPGTRLLVL.

In this sample, this clone turned up a few times. The chain recombines TRBV5-5 with TRBJ1-1; no clear D. This CDR3 spans 11 amino acids. With 0 bases removed from V and 11 bases from J, the gap between germline ends came to 8 bases. The germline CDR1 and CDR2 sequences are SGHKS and YYEKEE (reference sequence). CDR3 nucleotides: TGTGCCAGCAGCTTGGATTTAATGGCTTTCTTT. Its protein is CASSLDLMAFF.

This rearrangement joins TRBV19 to TRBJ1-5, with D possibly TRBD1 on 5 matching bases. Trimming took 6 bases from V and 0 from J, leaving 9 bases between them. Germline CDR1 and CDR2: LNHDA and SQIVND (reference sequence). The CDR3 length is 14 residues. Here the CDR3 reads CASSGGISNQPQHF. CDR3 bases: TGTGCCAGTAGCGGGGGGATTAGCAATCAGCCCCAGCATTTT.

The chain is built from TRBV19 and TRBJ2-3, with 9 bases fitting TRBD2. V lost 7 bases to trimming and J lost 1 base; unmatched junction nucleotides: 3. Looked up from germline, CDR1 is LNHDA and CDR2 is SQIVND (reference sequence). This CDR3 spans 14 amino acids. CDR3 nucleotides: TGTGCCAGTAAGCGGGGGGCGGGCACAGATACGCAGTATTTT. Translating it yields CASKRGAGTDTQYF.

The V call is TRBV6-5, the J call TRBJ2-3, with TRBD2 as a possible D gene (5 bases). The CDR3 sequence is 11 residues long. The V end lost 8 bases, the J end lost 4 bases, and 7 bases lay between the germline ends. The germline CDR1 and CDR2 sequences are MNHEY and SVGAGI. The CDR3 nucleotides read TGTGCCAGCGTCGGGGCAGATACGCAGTATTTT. Its protein product is CASVGADTQYF.